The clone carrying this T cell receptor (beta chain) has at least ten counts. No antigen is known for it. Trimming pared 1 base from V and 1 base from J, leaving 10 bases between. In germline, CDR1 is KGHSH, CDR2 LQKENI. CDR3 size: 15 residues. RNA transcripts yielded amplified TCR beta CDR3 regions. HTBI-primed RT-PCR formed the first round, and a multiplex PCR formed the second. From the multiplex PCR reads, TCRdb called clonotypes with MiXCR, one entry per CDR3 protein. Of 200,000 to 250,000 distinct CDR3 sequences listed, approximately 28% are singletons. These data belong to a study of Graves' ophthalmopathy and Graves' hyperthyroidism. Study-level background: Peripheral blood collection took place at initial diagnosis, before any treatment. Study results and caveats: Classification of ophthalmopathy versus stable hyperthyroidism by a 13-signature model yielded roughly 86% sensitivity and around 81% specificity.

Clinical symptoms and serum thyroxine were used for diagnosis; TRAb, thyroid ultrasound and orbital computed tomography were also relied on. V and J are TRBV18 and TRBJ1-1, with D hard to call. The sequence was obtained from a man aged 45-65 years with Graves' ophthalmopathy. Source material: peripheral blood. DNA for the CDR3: TGTGCCAGCTCACCACTTCTTACAGAGAACACTGAAGCTTTCTTT. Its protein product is CASSPLLTENTEAFF.